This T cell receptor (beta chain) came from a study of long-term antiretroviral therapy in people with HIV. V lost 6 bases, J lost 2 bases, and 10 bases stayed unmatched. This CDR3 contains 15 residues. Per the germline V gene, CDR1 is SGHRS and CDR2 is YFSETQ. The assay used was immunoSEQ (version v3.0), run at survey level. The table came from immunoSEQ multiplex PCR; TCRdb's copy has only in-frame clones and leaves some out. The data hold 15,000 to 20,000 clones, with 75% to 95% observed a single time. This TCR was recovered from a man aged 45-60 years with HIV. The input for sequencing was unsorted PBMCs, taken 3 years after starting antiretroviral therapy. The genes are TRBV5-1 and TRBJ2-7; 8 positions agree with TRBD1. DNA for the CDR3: TGCGCCAGCACCCCTGGGACAGGAGCTACCTACGAGCAGTACTTC. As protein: CASTPGTGATYEQYF.